This T cell receptor (beta chain) comes out of a study of vaccination effects on CD4 cells after COVID-19. Looking at the study overall: As their vaccination, participants received two doses of either BNT162b2 or mRNA-1273. Study findings and constraints: Marked clonal contraction was seen in infection- and vaccine-induced clones late after vaccination.

Produced via immunoSEQ multiplex PCR; TCRdb's table is partial and in-frame only. The sample lists 30,000 to 35,000 clones; about 80% were seen once. This clone was recorded only once. The target antigen is unknown. Trimming cost V 6 bases and J 9 bases, with 18 bases left between them. The CDR3 has 14 amino acids. Germline V gives CDR1 LNHDA, CDR2 SQIVND (reference sequence). Viral peptide pool expansion of antigen-specific CD4+ T cells preceded sequencing in the ViraFEST assay. Isolating CD4+ T cells followed ten to eleven days of culture. Vaccine recipients lacked prior SARS-CoV-2 infection and had negative nucleocapsid antibodies. Researchers reported culturing 2 million to 2.5 million PBMC in each well, adding around 10 IU/ml IL-2 and about 9.5 ug/ml peptides. A half-medium replacement with IL-2 medium was carried out on days 3 and 7.

The J gene is TRBJ2-1, the V gene TRBV19; D possibly matches TRBD1 or TRBD2 (5 bases each). The receptor's source is a human donor who received a COVID-19 vaccine. This specimen was CD4+ T cells from PBMCs cultured with HCoV-OC43 spike peptides, taken before COVID-19 vaccination. This sample's subset: HCoV-OC43 spike overlapping peptide pool stimulation. DNA of the CDR3: TGTGCCAGTAGCAGTGGCGGTCCGAGGGGTGAGCAGTTCTTC. This encodes CASSSGGPRGEQFF.